This T cell receptor (beta chain) emerged from a study of T cell responses to AZD1222 COVID-19 vaccine. A remark on this clone: Its antigen remains unknown.

Libraries were prepared by immunoSEQ multiplex PCR; TCRdb keeps only in-frame clonotypes and omits some of them. The sample includes about 100,000 clones, 85% to 90% of them seen just once. Germline CDR1 reads MNHNS; CDR2 reads SASEGT. The CDR3 sequence is 16 residues long. Trimming shortened V by 2 bases and J by 6 bases, and 17 bases separated the two germline ends. Study results and caveats: Researchers report vaccine-associated CD4 TCRs spanning spike, with dominance at 160-218 and 743-854. Clonal diversity was possibly underestimated, and white British individuals and females predominated among donors. Just five to seven people given AZD1222 tested seropositive at baseline.

The sequencing here drew on peripheral blood, taken on day 0 of AZD1222 vaccination. The source of this sequence is an adult in good health. The rearrangement uses TRBV6-1 and TRBJ1-3; D may be TRBD1 (5 bases). In nucleotides, the CDR3 is TGTGCCAGCAGTGAAAATTCCGTAGGACAAATAAACACCATATATTTT. Its translation: CASSENSVGQINTIYF.